The sequence of this T cell receptor beta chain was determined in a study of blood T cells in healthy people across ages. With a J-beta primer mix and a sample-barcoded 5' primer, a second PCR ran roughly 7 to 11 cycles. TCRdb itself ran the 5' RACE reads through MiXCR, one entry per CDR3 protein. The sample shows some 700,000 distinct CDR3 sequences, about 40% of them seen only once. Germline assignment: CDR1 SGHRS and CDR2 YFSETQ. The V and J ends lost 5 bases and 4 bases, in that order; junction bases with no gene match: 4. The CDR3 totals 14 residues. Findings and caveats of the study: Naive T cell percentage and TCR beta diversity correlated strongly. Older age went with lower TCR beta diversity per million T cells, in a roughly linear way.

A remark on this clonotype: Its antigen is undetermined.

Healthy individuals of Caucasian origin from Russia, aged 6 to 90, served as donors. The chain employs TRBV5-1 and TRBJ2-2; TRBD2 agrees at 8 bases. The clonotype originates from a woman aged 60-70 years in good health. Sequencing was carried out using blood. CDR3 in amino acids: CASSTSGTTGELFF. DNA for the CDR3: TGCGCCAGCAGTACTAGCGGAACCACCGGGGAGCTGTTTTTT.